A single sample is the source of the 4 T cell receptor beta chains below, sequenced in a study of cytomegalovirus exposure and HLA in healthy donors. The primer mix had 60 Vbeta and 13 Jbeta primers. This table comes from immunoSEQ multiplex PCR, and its TCRdb copy is limited to in-frame clones, with some not included. Here the sample spans approximately 160,000 clones, roughly 80% being singletons. The material sequenced was PBMCs. All receptors derive from a man aged 18 to 35 in good health and CMV-seropositive.

V usage is TRBV11-2 and J usage is TRBJ2-7, with 10 bases fitting TRBD2. Trimming took 1 base from V and 0 from J; bases not matched to a gene: 9. CDR1 and CDR2 from the germline V gene are SGHAT and FQNNGV. The CDR3 covers 18 residues. CDR3 sequence reads: CASSLGTSGWSSSYEQYF. CDR3 bases: TGTGCCAGCAGCTTAGGGACTAGCGGTTGGTCTAGCTCCTACGAGCAGTACTTC.

In the case of this clone: Lacking the conserved final phenylalanine or tryptophan, this CDR3 likely reflects a read error. CDR3 sequence: CASRTGGEISYNSPLHL. The CDR3 bases are TGTGCCAGCAGGACAGGGGGCGAGATCTCCTATAATTCACCCCTCCACCTT. The V and J genes are TRBV2 and TRBJ1-6; TRBD1 agrees at 10 bases. CDR1 and CDR2 from the germline V gene are SNHLY and FYNNEI. The CDR3 runs to 17 residues. The V segment lost 6 bases and the J segment 0 bases; nucleotides outside the gene matches: 5.

The CDR3 coding sequence is TGTGCCATCAGTGGCGAGGGAGGGCCCGGGGAGCTGTTTTTT. This sequence encodes CAISGEGGPGELFF. J is TRBJ2-2 and V is TRBV10-3; 7 nucleotides agree with TRBD2. V lost 4 bases, J lost 6 bases, and 5 bases stayed unmatched. CDR3 length: 14 amino acids. Germline CDR1 is ENHRY and CDR2 is SYGVKD.

The V and J genes are TRBV2 and TRBJ2-7; 10 bases match TRBD1. CDR3 length: 15 residues. Germline CDR1 is SNHLY and CDR2 is FYNNEI. J lost 6 bases, V lost 7 bases, and 12 bases had no gene match. Written as DNA, the CDR3 is TGTGCCAGCAACCCCCCCGGGACAGGGGTCTCCGAGCAGTACTTC. This sequence encodes CASNPPGTGVSEQYF. Filled out from reference TRBV2 and TRBJ2-7, the complete variable domain reads EPEVTQTPSHQVTQMGQEVILRCVPISNHLYFYWYRQILGQKVEFLVSFYNNEISEKSEIFDDQFSVERPDGSNFTLKIRSTKLEDSAMYFCASNPPGTGVSEQYFGPGTRLTVT.